The present entry profiles one TCR beta chain with its context. The record originates from a study of blood T cell repertoires in COVID-19. Study at large: The United States, Italy and Spain provided the acute and convalescent COVID-19 samples. Sample material is recorded as cDNA or gDNA derived from T cells, B-cell-depleted T cells, or PBMCs.

As originally analysed: Estimated nucleated cell counts came from reference gene primer amplification. Here immunoSEQ multiplex PCR was the method, and the copy in TCRdb shows in-frame clones only, minus some. V and J calls and clone size are those listed in that table; D and trimming were worked out from the DNA. The repertoire includes around 150,000 clones, approximately 80% of them detected once, and 11% sits in the top ten. The CDR3 extends over 15 amino acids. Germline-derived CDR1 and CDR2 are MNHEY and SVGAGI. Trimming took 5 bases from V and 4 from J; bases not matched to a gene: 10. The chain couples TRBV6-5 to TRBJ2-7, with 8 bases matching TRBD2. This receptor was obtained from a human donor in a cohort sampled during active COVID-19. Material for sequencing was peripheral blood. The CDR3 protein is CASSLPGLGRYEQYF. As DNA, the CDR3 is TGTGCCAGCAGTCTCCCGGGACTAGGAAGATACGAGCAGTACTTC.